Listed below are T cell receptor beta chains from one sample, sequenced in a study of a mutant IDH1 vaccine in newly diagnosed glioma. The antigens these receptors bind are not known. Assay: immunoSEQ multiplex PCR; the TCRdb copy retains only in-frame clones and omits some. The repertoire holds fewer than 70,000 clones, with under 85% as singletons. Material: PBMCs, obtained from a glioma patient whose treatment included an IDH1 peptide vaccine. All receptors derive from a man under 40 with glioma. CDR3s include the opening cysteine and the closing phenylalanine or tryptophan. The order of the fields is CDR3 length, V gene, J gene, clone size, D gene, CDR3 DNA, CDR3 protein. A D gene is named only where the DNA matches it firmly. Clone size, where shown, is once, few, many, or a class for clones that have expanded.

length: 14
V: TRBV15
J: TRBJ1-4
size: .
D: .
DNA: TGTGCCACCAGCAGAGATAACGGGAATGAAAAACTGTTTTTT
CDR3: CATSRDNGNEKLFF

length: 14
V: TRBV10-3
J: TRBJ1-1
size: .
D: .
DNA: TGTGCCATCAGCCGGGACAAGGGGGACACTGAAGCTTTCTTT
CDR3: CAISRDKGDTEAFF

length: 11
V: TRBV5-6
J: TRBJ2-7
size: .
D: .
DNA: TGTGCCAGCAGCTTGGGTGGCGAGCAGTACTTC
CDR3: CASSLGGEQYF

length: 15
V: TRBV19
J: TRBJ1-1
size: .
D: .
DNA: TGTGCCAGTACCAACCCCCCCGCCGGGCTCACTGAAGCTTTCTTT
CDR3: CASTNPPAGLTEAFF

length: 16
V: TRBV6-6
J: TRBJ2-3
size: .
D: .
DNA: TGTGCCAGCAGTTACTCGATGTCAGGGATAACAGATACGCAGTATTTT
CDR3: CASSYSMSGITDTQYF

length: 15
V: TRBV2
J: TRBJ1-2
size: .
D: .
DNA: TGTGCCACCCCTGTGGGGGGAGGCCGATCCTATGGCTACACCTTC
CDR3: CATPVGGGRSYGYTF

length: 13
V: TRBV21-1
J: TRBJ1-5
size: .
D: .
DNA: TGTGCCAGCAGCACATATAGCAATCAGCCCCAGCATTTT
CDR3: CASSTYSNQPQHF

length: 13
V: TRBV7-3
J: TRBJ1-1
size: .
D: TRBD1
DNA: TGTGCCAGCAGCCCACTACAGGGGACTGAAGCTTTCTTT
CDR3: CASSPLQGTEAFF

length: 14
V: TRBV28
J: TRBJ2-7
size: .
D: TRBD2
DNA: TGTGCCAGCAGTTTTCGGCGGGGGGCCCCCGAGCAGTACTTC
CDR3: CASSFRRGAPEQYF

length: 14
V: TRBV7-8
J: TRBJ2-5
size: .
D: .
DNA: TGTGCCAGCAGCTACCGGGGGAGACAAGAGACCCAGTACTTC
CDR3: CASSYRGRQETQYF

length: 16
V: TRBV13
J: TRBJ1-1
size: once
D: .
DNA: TGTGCCAGCAGCTTAGCCGTTTTCGCTTCTAACACTGAAGCTTTCTTT
CDR3: CASSLAVFASNTEAFF

length: 15
V: TRBV11-3
J: TRBJ2-5
size: .
D: TRBD2
DNA: TGTGCCAGCAGCCAACTAGCGGGGGGCGTTGAGACCCAGTACTTC
CDR3: CASSQLAGGVETQYF

length: 14
V: TRBV5-1
J: TRBJ1-4
size: .
D: .
DNA: TGCGCCAGCAGCTTGGGCGGGGATAATGAAAAACTGTTTTTT
CDR3: CASSLGGDNEKLFF

length: 14
V: TRBV2
J: TRBJ2-7
size: once
D: .
DNA: TGTGCCAGCAGTCAACAGGGAAGTTCCTACGAGCAGTACTTC
CDR3: CASSQQGSSYEQYF

length: 15
V: TRBV7-7
J: TRBJ2-7
size: .
D: TRBD1
DNA: TGTGCCAGCAGCTTCAGGACAGGGGGCTCCTACGAGCAGTACTTC
CDR3: CASSFRTGGSYEQYF

length: 15
V: TRBV5-1
J: TRBJ2-1
size: once
D: TRBD2
DNA: TGCGCCAGCAGCAACACGGGGGGGCCGGGCAATGAGCAGTTCTTC
CDR3: CASSNTGGPGNEQFF

length: 16
V: TRBV5-1
J: TRBJ1-1
size: once
D: .
DNA: TGCGCCAGCAGCGAGGACAACCGACTCATGAACACTGAAGCTTTCTTT
CDR3: CASSEDNRLMNTEAFF

length: 15
V: TRBV6-1
J: TRBJ1-2
size: .
D: .
DNA: TGTGCCAGCAGGAACGACGGCCTCAGTTGGGGTGGCTACACCTTC
CDR3: CASRNDGLSWGGYTF

length: 15
V: TRBV2
J: TRBJ1-5
size: .
D: .
DNA: TGTGCCAGCAGATCCGAAGGAGCTAAGAATCAGCCCCAGCATTTT
CDR3: CASRSEGAKNQPQHF

length: 15
V: TRBV7-2
J: TRBJ2-4
size: .
D: TRBD1
DNA: TGTGCCAGCAGCTTAGATCTTGGACAGGGAAACATTCAGTACTTC
CDR3: CASSLDLGQGNIQYF

length: 15
V: TRBV19
J: TRBJ1-6
size: .
D: TRBD1
DNA: TGTGCCAGTAGCTCGGACAGGGTAAACAATTCACCCCTCCACTTT
CDR3: CASSSDRVNNSPLHF

length: 16
V: TRBV30
J: TRBJ2-6
size: .
D: TRBD1
DNA: TGTGCCTGGCTCCGGGACAGTCAATCTGGGGCCAACGTCCTGACTTTC
CDR3: CAWLRDSQSGANVLTF

length: 16
V: TRBV7-8
J: TRBJ2-5
size: .
D: TRBD2
DNA: TGTGCCAGCAGCTACAATAGCGGGGGACTCCAAGAGACCCAGTACTTC
CDR3: CASSYNSGGLQETQYF

length: 13
V: TRBV29-1
J: TRBJ1-4
size: .
D: TRBD1
DNA: TGCAGCGTTGCCAGGGGGTCTAATGAAAAACTGTTTTTT
CDR3: CSVARGSNEKLFF

length: 15
V: TRBV10-2
J: TRBJ2-2
size: .
D: .
DNA: TGCGCCAGCAACCGCGGGTCGGGGGACACCGGGGAGCTGTTTTTT
CDR3: CASNRGSGDTGELFF

length: 13
V: TRBV30
J: TRBJ2-1
size: .
D: .
DNA: TGTGCCTGGAGGAGGGGGGGCCTCGATGAGCAGTTCTTC
CDR3: CAWRRGGLDEQFF

length: 13
V: TRBV7-9
J: TRBJ2-5
size: .
D: .
DNA: TGTGCCAGCACGGGGGCCCCCCAAGAGACCCAGTACTTC
CDR3: CASTGAPQETQYF

length: 15
V: TRBV6-5
J: TRBJ2-3
size: .
D: .
DNA: TGTGCCAGCAGTTACACCGGACTTCCCACAGATACGCAGTATTTT
CDR3: CASSYTGLPTDTQYF

length: 15
V: TRBV30
J: TRBJ1-2
size: .
D: .
DNA: TGTGCCTGGAGTACGGTTAATCTTGCTGTCTATGGCTACACCTTC
CDR3: CAWSTVNLAVYGYTF

length: 14
V: TRBV11-2
J: TRBJ2-5
size: .
D: .
DNA: TGTGCCAGCAGCTCAGACAGTTACGAAGAGACCCAGTACTTC
CDR3: CASSSDSYEETQYF

length: 13
V: TRBV5-6
J: TRBJ1-2
size: .
D: TRBD1
DNA: TGTGCCAGCAGCCGGGACAGGGTGGGGGGCTACACCTTC
CDR3: CASSRDRVGGYTF

length: 15
V: TRBV5-1
J: TRBJ2-5
size: .
D: TRBD2
DNA: TGCGCCAGCAGGCCGGGACTAGGAGATTGGGAGACCCAGTACTTC
CDR3: CASRPGLGDWETQYF

length: 15
V: TRBV6-5
J: TRBJ2-1
size: once
D: TRBD1
DNA: TGTGCCATCAGTCCCACCTTCAGGGGGAACAATGAGCAGTTCTTC
CDR3: CAISPTFRGNNEQFF

length: 15
V: TRBV9
J: TRBJ2-3
size: .
D: .
DNA: TGTGCCAGCAGCGCACAGGGGAGGATGACAGATACGCAGTATTTT
CDR3: CASSAQGRMTDTQYF

length: 14
V: TRBV2
J: TRBJ2-1
size: few
D: .
DNA: TGTGCCAGCATGAGACTCCAACAATCGAATGAGCAGTTCTTC
CDR3: CASMRLQQSNEQFF

length: 16
V: TRBV6-5
J: TRBJ1-2
size: .
D: TRBD1
DNA: TGTGCCAGCAGTTGGGGGGTGGGCAGGGGGCATTATGGCTACACCTTC
CDR3: CASSWGVGRGHYGYTF

length: 15
V: TRBV7-8
J: TRBJ1-1
size: .
D: .
DNA: TGTGCCAGCAGCTCCCAAGGGTTTGCGGACACTGAAGCTTTCTTT
CDR3: CASSSQGFADTEAFF

length: 14
V: TRBV28
J: TRBJ2-5
size: .
D: TRBD1
DNA: TGTGCCAGCTCCGACAGGGGAGTAAGAGAGACCCAGTACTTC
CDR3: CASSDRGVRETQYF

length: 12
V: TRBV29-1
J: TRBJ2-5
size: .
D: TRBD1
DNA: TGCAGCGTAGGACAGGGGGAAGAGACCCAGTACTTC
CDR3: CSVGQGEETQYF

length: 15
V: TRBV27
J: TRBJ2-7
size: .
D: TRBD2
DNA: TGTGCCAGCAGTATGACTAGCGCCCTGTCCTACGAGCAGTACTTC
CDR3: CASSMTSALSYEQYF

length: 16
V: TRBV9
J: TRBJ2-5
size: .
D: TRBD1
DNA: TGTGCCAGCAGCACGAAAGGGACAGCAGGTCCGGAGACCCAGTACTTC
CDR3: CASSTKGTAGPETQYF

length: 16
V: TRBV7-9
J: TRBJ2-3
size: .
D: TRBD2
DNA: TGTGCCAGCAAGGGGCGGCGGGAGCCGAGCACAGATACGCAGTATTTT
CDR3: CASKGRREPSTDTQYF

length: 16
V: TRBV5-4
J: TRBJ2-1
size: once
D: .
DNA: TGTGCCAGCAGCCAAGTCCTCGGGTCAAAATGGAATGAGCAGTTCTTC
CDR3: CASSQVLGSKWNEQFF

length: 14
V: TRBV11-2
J: TRBJ1-1
size: .
D: .
DNA: TGTGCCAGCAGCCCCGATAGCCGGGCCCACGAAGCTTTCTTT
CDR3: CASSPDSRAHEAFF

length: 15
V: TRBV7-9
J: TRBJ2-5
size: .
D: TRBD1
DNA: TGTGCCAGCAGCCGCTGGCAGGGGGATAGGGAGACCCAGTACTTC
CDR3: CASSRWQGDRETQYF

length: 14
V: TRBV30
J: TRBJ1-5
size: .
D: .
DNA: TGTGCCTGGAGTGTAGGCCATAGCAATCAGCCCCAGCATTTT
CDR3: CAWSVGHSNQPQHF

length: 14
V: TRBV18
J: TRBJ2-5
size: .
D: TRBD2
DNA: TGTGCCAGCTCACCACGAGCGGGGCAAGAGACCCAGTACTTC
CDR3: CASSPRAGQETQYF

length: 13
V: TRBV5-5
J: TRBJ1-2
size: .
D: TRBD1
DNA: TGTGCCAGCAGCAACGACAGGGAAGGAGGCTACACCTTC
CDR3: CASSNDREGGYTF

length: 14
V: TRBV18
J: TRBJ1-3
size: .
D: .
DNA: TGTGCCAGCTCACTATCGACTCTTGGAGACACCATATATTTT
CDR3: CASSLSTLGDTIYF

length: 13
V: TRBV28
J: TRBJ2-7
size: once
D: TRBD1
DNA: TGTGCCAGCGGGACAGGCTCGCCCTACGAGCAGTACTTC
CDR3: CASGTGSPYEQYF

length: 13
V: TRBV27
J: TRBJ1-1
size: .
D: .
DNA: TGTGCCAGCAGTTTATCTTACAGCACTGAAGCTTTCTTT
CDR3: CASSLSYSTEAFF

length: 13
V: TRBV28
J: TRBJ1-1
size: .
D: .
DNA: TGTGCCAGCAGTTTAACGAGGGGCACTGAAGCTTTCTTT
CDR3: CASSLTRGTEAFF

length: 13
V: TRBV28
J: TRBJ2-7
size: .
D: TRBD1
DNA: TGTGCCACCTTACCGGGACAGGGTTACGAGCAGTACTTC
CDR3: CATLPGQGYEQYF

length: 14
V: TRBV7-9
J: TRBJ2-7
size: once
D: TRBD1
DNA: TGTGCCAGCAGCCAAGTCGGACAGGGCAACGAGCAGTACTTC
CDR3: CASSQVGQGNEQYF

length: 15
V: TRBV28
J: TRBJ2-1
size: .
D: .
DNA: TGTGCCAGCAGTACACATGGGGGAACCTACAATGAGCAGTTCTTC
CDR3: CASSTHGGTYNEQFF